Each of the 27 T cell receptor beta chains below was sequenced from the same sample in a study of blood T cell repertoires in COVID-19. Clones were read by immunoSEQ multiplex PCR, and TCRdb kept only the in-frame ones, dropping some. Of 100,000 to 150,000 clones listed, about 80% are singletons. Sequenced sample: peripheral blood. These receptors all come from a man aged 35 to 55 with active or convalescent COVID-19.

This clone was seen only once. Other DNA variants within this sample encode the same CDR3. The chain uses TRBV10-3 and TRBJ2-7; the D gene is possibly TRBD1 (6 bases). Germline assignment: CDR1 ENHRY and CDR2 SYGVKD. The CDR3 contains 15 residues. The V gene lost 0 bases and the J gene lost 3 bases, with 12 bases spanning the gap. In nucleotides, the CDR3 is TGTGCCATCAGTGAGTCCCTTGGGGGCAGCTACGAGCAGTACTTC. Its translation is CAISESLGGSYEQYF.

On this clone itself: The same CDR3 can be traced to other DNA sequences in this sample. This rearrangement joins TRBV12-3 or TRBV12-4 to TRBJ2-5; a possible D gene is TRBD2 (6 bases). The V end lost 3 bases, the J end lost 2 bases, and 7 bases lay between the germline ends. This CDR3 region has 13 residues. CDR3 coding DNA: TGTGCCAGCAGTTTTGGGGGGCAAGAGACCCAGTACTTC. It specifies CASSFGGQETQYF.

This rearrangement joins TRBV2 to TRBJ1-6; 8 bases are a match to TRBD1. CDR1 SNHLY and CDR2 FYNNEI come from the germline V gene. J lost 6 bases, V lost 7 bases, and 8 bases had no gene match. The CDR3 is 15 residues long. CDR3 sequence: CASKSRQGINSPLHF. The CDR3 DNA follows: TGTGCCAGCAAAAGTCGACAGGGGATTAATTCACCCCTCCACTTT.

V usage is TRBV11-2 and J usage is TRBJ1-4; no clear D. Germline V CDR1 and CDR2: SGHAT, FQNNGV. Trimming took off 5 bases at V and 8 bases at J, with 6 bases between the two ends. This CDR3 region has 11 residues. CDR3 sequence: CASSLREKLFF. CDR3 coding DNA: TGTGCCAGCAGCCTACGGGAAAAACTGTTTTTT.

The rearrangement links TRBV13 to TRBJ2-4; D perhaps matches TRBD2 (7 bases). Germline V gene lookup returns CDR1 PRHDT and CDR2 FYEKMQ (reference sequence). Trimming pared 5 bases from V and 0 bases from J, leaving 17 bases between. The CDR3 has 17 amino acids. The DNA for the CDR3 is TGTGCCAGCAGCCTGAGCCAGGGGAGGGTAGCCAAAAACATTCAGTACTTC. Encoded protein: CASSLSQGRVAKNIQYF.

The CDR3 loop is CASSYGTRHGETQYF. The CDR3 DNA is TGTGCCAGCAGCTACGGGACTCGCCATGGGGAGACCCAGTACTTC. The J gene is TRBJ2-5, the V gene TRBV5-8, with a weak D call TRBD2 (6 bases). Germline V gene lookup returns CDR1 SGHTS and CDR2 YDEGEE. The CDR3 covers 15 residues. V was cut by 3 bases and J by 5 bases, with 17 bases left in between.

V usage is TRBV5-8 and J usage is TRBJ2-3; 10 bases agree with TRBD2. The CDR3 contains 15 residues. V lost 4 bases, J lost 3 bases, and 5 bases stayed unmatched. Germline V gene sequence: CDR1 SGHTS, CDR2 YDEGEE. In DNA form, the CDR3 reads TGTGCCAGCAGCCTTAGCGGGGGGAAGACAGATACGCAGTATTTT. Translating gives CASSLSGGKTDTQYF.

The chain carries TRBV3-1 (or the pseudogene TRBV3-2) and TRBJ1-1; the D gene is possibly TRBD1 (5 bases). This CDR3 is 12 amino acids long. The V gene's germline CDR1 is LGHDT and CDR2 YNNKEL (reference sequence). Trimming removed 9 bases from V and 4 bases from J, with 12 bases in between. The CDR3 nucleotides are TGTGCCAGTTTAGGGGTTGGCACTGAAGCTTTCTTT. This gives the protein CASLGVGTEAFF.

This chain connects TRBV6-5 to TRBJ1-2; D might be TRBD1 (5 bases). CDR1 and CDR2 (germline): MNHEY, SVGAGI. The CDR3 sequence is 16 residues long. Trimming stripped 4 bases from V and 0 bases from J, with 15 bases between. CDR3 bases: TGTGCCAGCAGTTCCCTTGGGGGGAAAGCTAACTATGGCTACACCTTC. Translating gives CASSSLGGKANYGYTF.

The chain links TRBV6-5 to TRBJ2-2, with 10 positions matching TRBD2. The length of the CDR3 is 15 residues. Per the germline V gene, CDR1 is MNHEY and CDR2 is SVGAGI. V lost 6 bases, J lost 7 bases, and 8 bases stayed unmatched. This CDR3 is CASRKAGGQVGELFF. CDR3 in DNA: TGTGCCAGCAGGAAAGCGGGGGGGCAAGTCGGGGAGCTGTTTTTT.

The rearrangement joins TRBV4-1 to TRBJ2-5, with 8 bases aligning to TRBD2. This CDR3 has 15 amino acids. Germline V gives CDR1 MGHRA, CDR2 YSYEKL. V lost 0 bases to trimming and J lost 5 bases; unmatched junction nucleotides: 5. For the CDR3, the DNA is TGCGCCAGCAGCCAAGATGGCGGGGGGCGGGAGACCCAGTACTTC. Amino acid sequence: CASSQDGGGRETQYF.

This clone occurred a few times. The rearrangement joins TRBV7-8 to TRBJ2-7, with a weak D call TRBD1 (5 bases). V dropped 7 bases and J dropped 4 bases, with 20 bases sitting between them. CDR3 size: 15 residues. From germline, CDR1 is SGHVS and CDR2 FQNEAQ. The CDR3 protein is CASTPSLGSGYEQYF. The CDR3, as DNA: TGTGCCAGCACCCCCTCCCTGGGGTCAGGGTACGAGCAGTACTTC.

The chain carries TRBV2 and TRBJ2-5; tentative D call: TRBD2 (5 bases). Germline CDR1 reads SNHLY; CDR2 reads FYNNEI. V lost 4 bases to trimming and J lost 13 bases, with 22 bases between them. CDR3 size: 14 residues. The CDR3 coding sequence is TGTGCCAGCAGTGCGCTACTAGGTAGGCGTCTTATGTACTTC. Protein product: CASSALLGRRLMYF.

The chain carries TRBV5-6 and TRBJ2-7, with 9 bases matching TRBD1. The CDR3 runs 16 residues. Germline CDR1 reads SGHDT; CDR2 reads YYEEEE. V shed 1 base and J 2 bases; nucleotides not matched to a gene: 7. The CDR3 sequence: CASSLLLGQGTYEQYF. The DNA for the CDR3 is TGTGCCAGCAGCTTGTTGTTGGGACAGGGTACCTACGAGCAGTACTTC.

The chain recombines TRBV20-1 with TRBJ1-4, with 7 bases aligning to TRBD1. Trimming at V came to 3 bases and at J to 8 bases, leaving 9 bases not matched to a gene. The germline CDR1 and CDR2 sequences are DFQATT and SNEGSKA (reference sequence). This CDR3 contains 14 residues. CDR3 loop: CSASLRGIIEKLFF. As DNA, the CDR3 is TGCAGTGCTAGTCTCAGGGGGATAATCGAAAAACTGTTTTTT.

The rearrangement links TRBV6-4 to TRBJ2-1; 9 bases line up with TRBD2. The CDR3 totals 15 residues. Germline CDR1 and CDR2: MRHNA and SNTAGT. V was clipped by 6 bases and J by 8 bases; unmatched bases: 11. The DNA for the CDR3 is TGTGCCAGCAGAGCTTTGGCGGGGGGGCAGGATGAGCAGTTCTTC. Its protein product is CASRALAGGQDEQFF.

This clone was seen just once. This chain links TRBV6-2 or TRBV6-3 with TRBJ1-3, with 8 bases lining up with TRBD1. V lost 4 bases and J lost 0; bases outside the gene matches: 8. The CDR3 loop spans 17 amino acids. Germline V gene sequence: CDR1 MNHEY, CDR2 SVGEGT. In nucleotides, the CDR3 is TGTGCCAGCAGTTTAACAGGGGGACCTCACTCTGGAAACACCATATATTTT. Translation gives CASSLTGGPHSGNTIYF.

The chain joins TRBV2 to TRBJ2-5, with 12 bases identical to TRBD1. V lost 7 bases, J lost 6 bases, and 9 bases stayed unmatched. The CDR3 is 15 amino acids. Germline-derived CDR1 and CDR2 are SNHLY and FYNNEI. Here the CDR3 reads CASTLKGQGAKTQYF. The CDR3 DNA reads as TGTGCCAGCACCCTAAAGGGACAGGGGGCGAAGACCCAGTACTTC.

This clone was counted only a few times. The chain joins TRBV29-1 to TRBJ1-5, with D tentatively TRBD1 (6 bases). CDR1 and CDR2 (germline): SQVTM, ANQGSEA. The V end was cut by 4 bases, the J end by 0 bases, with 7 bases between. This CDR3 is 13 amino acids long. CDR3 DNA: TGCAGCGTTGCAGGGGCTAGCAATCAGCCCCAGCATTTT. It specifies CSVAGASNQPQHF.

The CDR3 loop is CASREQGLTNEKLFF. For the CDR3, the DNA is TGTGCCAGCAGGGAACAGGGTTTGACTAATGAAAAACTGTTTTTT. V is TRBV2 and J is TRBJ1-4, with a possible D match to TRBD1 (6 bases). CDR1 is SNHLY, CDR2 FYNNEI, per germline. This CDR3 spans 15 amino acids. The V end lost 6 bases, the J end lost 2 bases, and 13 bases lay between the germline ends.

The gene calls are TRBV14 and TRBJ1-2; D gene unclear. The CDR3 loop spans 12 amino acids. The germline CDR1 and CDR2 sequences are SGHDN and FVKESK. V was pared by 1 base and J by 4 bases, with 4 bases between. CDR3 DNA: TGTGCCAGCAGCCAAGCCTCCTATGGCTACACCTTC. Translating it yields CASSQASYGYTF. The variable domain in full, with the rest retrieved from reference TRBV14 and TRBJ1-2, is EAGVTQFPSHSVIEKGQTVTLRCDPISGHDNLYWYRRVMGKEIKFLLHFVKESKQDESGMPNNRFLAERTGGTYSTLKVQPAELEDSGVYFCASSQASYGYTFGSGTRLTVV.

V is TRBV7-3 and J is TRBJ2-5, with D tentatively TRBD2 (7 bases). This CDR3 is built from 15 residues. Germline loops: CDR1 SGHTA, CDR2 FQGTGA. Trimming left V 0 bases short and J 5 bases short, with 13 bases between. Here the CDR3 reads CASSLTGGLRETQYF. CDR3 nucleotide sequence: TGTGCCAGCAGCTTAACCGGGGGGCTCCGGGAGACCCAGTACTTC.

This sequence joins TRBV6-6 and TRBJ2-7; 11 positions agree with TRBD1. CDR3 length: 15 amino acids. Germline lookup yields CDR1 MNHNY and CDR2 SVGAGI (reference sequence). With V trimmed by 7 bases and J by 0 bases, 5 bases remained unmatched. The DNA of the CDR3 is TGTGCCAGCAATACCGGGACAGGGGGCTCCTACGAGCAGTACTTC. It translates to CASNTGTGGSYEQYF.

The chain employs TRBV7-9 and TRBJ2-2, with D perhaps TRBD2 (6 bases). The germline CDR1 and CDR2 sequences are SEHNR and FQNEAQ (reference sequence). The CDR3 is made up of 17 amino acids. Between the trimmed V and J ends, which lost 4 bases and 5 bases, there was a span of 20 bases. CDR3 sequence (DNA): TGTGCCAGCAGCTCGTCGTGGAGGGTATCAGGGACCGGGGAGCTGTTTTTT. Translation: CASSSSWRVSGTGELFF.

As DNA, the CDR3 is TGTGCCAGCAGCTTATCAGGGGGTGCTAATGAAAAACTGTTTTTT. Translating it yields CASSLSGGANEKLFF. The rearrangement uses TRBV7-3 and TRBJ1-4, with 7 bases aligning to TRBD1. The CDR3 spans 15 residues. Germline CDR1 is SGHTA and CDR2 is FQGTGA. V lost 2 bases, J lost 3 bases, and 3 bases stayed unmatched.

This rearrangement joins TRBV6-5 to TRBJ1-1; 9 bases fit TRBD1. Trimming took 3 bases from V and 6 from J; bases not matched to a gene: 8. Germline CDR1 MNHEY, CDR2 SVGAGI. The CDR3 has 15 residues. In nucleotides, the CDR3 is TGTGCCAGCAGTTATTCATTTACAGGGGGCTCTGAAGCTTTCTTT. Protein product: CASSYSFTGGSEAFF.

The chain couples TRBV7-2 to TRBJ2-3, with TRBD2 identical over 12 bases. Germline V gene data show CDR1 as SGHTA and CDR2 as FQGNSA. This CDR3 is 16 amino acids long. The V and J ends lost 4 bases and 6 bases, in that order; junction bases with no gene match: 8. The CDR3 reads CASSSSSGGAVDTQYF. CDR3 sequence (DNA): TGTGCCAGCAGCTCCTCTAGCGGGGGGGCAGTCGATACGCAGTATTTT.